The rows below give T cell receptor beta chains drawn from one sample of a study of glioma-infiltrating T cells after dendritic cell vaccination. This table comes from immunoSEQ multiplex PCR, and its TCRdb copy is limited to in-frame clones, with some not included. The profile covers about 65,000 clones, with around nine tenths appearing a single time and around 10% taken by the ten largest. The starting material was blood, obtained after dendritic cell vaccination. The receptors here all came from a human donor with glioblastoma. The CDR3 runs from the conserved cysteine through the conserved F or W. Fields, in order: J gene, D gene, clone size, CDR3 length, V gene, CDR3 DNA, CDR3 protein. A D gene is named only where the DNA matches it firmly. Clone size appears in some rows only: once, few, many, or a class for an expanded clone.

j_gene: TRBJ2-1
d_gene: TRBD2
abundance: NA
len: 15
v_gene: TRBV9
CDR3nt: TGTGCCAGCAGCGTAGACGGGGGAGGGCAAGGTGAGCAGTTCTTC
CDR3aa: CASSVDGGGQGEQFF

j_gene: TRBJ1-3
d_gene: NA
abundance: NA
len: 12
v_gene: TRBV7-2
CDR3nt: TGTGCCAGCAGCTTACTAGGAAACACCATATATTTT
CDR3aa: CASSLLGNTIYF

j_gene: TRBJ2-7
d_gene: TRBD1
abundance: NA
len: 14
v_gene: TRBV10-1
CDR3nt: TGCGCCAGCAGAGACAGGGGGAGAAACTACGAGCAGTACTTC
CDR3aa: CASRDRGRNYEQYF

j_gene: TRBJ2-3
d_gene: TRBD1
abundance: NA
len: 14
v_gene: TRBV29-1
CDR3nt: TGCAGCATGCCGGGACAGGGGGCCTTAGATACGCAGTATTTT
CDR3aa: CSMPGQGALDTQYF

j_gene: TRBJ2-1
d_gene: NA
abundance: NA
len: 13
v_gene: TRBV29-1
CDR3nt: TGCAGCGAAGTCGGGGGAGTATACAATGAGCAGTTCTTC
CDR3aa: CSEVGGVYNEQFF

j_gene: TRBJ2-7
d_gene: NA
abundance: NA
len: 15
v_gene: TRBV19
CDR3nt: TGTGCCAGTAGTCCTCAGGGAAAGGGCTCCTACGAGCAGTACTTC
CDR3aa: CASSPQGKGSYEQYF

j_gene: TRBJ1-1
d_gene: NA
abundance: NA
len: 14
v_gene: TRBV25-1
CDR3nt: TGTGCCAGCAGTTCAAACGGTAGGGGAACTGAAGCTTTCTTT
CDR3aa: CASSSNGRGTEAFF

j_gene: TRBJ1-5
d_gene: TRBD1
abundance: NA
len: 13
v_gene: TRBV6-5
CDR3nt: TGTGCCAGCAGTAGGACAGGTGACCGGCCCCAGCATTTT
CDR3aa: CASSRTGDRPQHF

j_gene: TRBJ2-5
d_gene: TRBD2
abundance: NA
len: 18
v_gene: TRBV7-2
CDR3nt: TGTGCCAGCAGCCCTTTCGGGGGGGGTGGGGCTCGGCAAGAGACCCAGTACTTC
CDR3aa: CASSPFGGGGARQETQYF

j_gene: TRBJ1-1
d_gene: TRBD1
abundance: NA
len: 15
v_gene: TRBV5-4
CDR3nt: TGTGCCAGCACCGTGGGGACAGGGTGGAACACTGAAGCTTTCTTT
CDR3aa: CASTVGTGWNTEAFF

j_gene: TRBJ2-5
d_gene: TRBD1
abundance: NA
len: 14
v_gene: TRBV5-1
CDR3nt: TGCGCCAGCAGCTGGGACAGTGGCCAAGAGACCCAGTACTTC
CDR3aa: CASSWDSGQETQYF

j_gene: TRBJ1-2
d_gene: TRBD1
abundance: NA
len: 16
v_gene: TRBV27
CDR3nt: TGTGCCAGCAGTTCCCCAAATAGACAGGGGGCCGAAGGCTACACCTTC
CDR3aa: CASSSPNRQGAEGYTF

j_gene: TRBJ2-3
d_gene: NA
abundance: NA
len: 14
v_gene: TRBV5-6
CDR3nt: TGTGCCAGCAGCCTGGAGCGGGTCACAGATACGCAGTATTTT
CDR3aa: CASSLERVTDTQYF

j_gene: TRBJ1-5
d_gene: TRBD1
abundance: NA
len: 16
v_gene: TRBV27
CDR3nt: TGTGCCAGCAGTTTGGCAGGGGGATTAAGCAATCAGCCCCAGCATTTT
CDR3aa: CASSLAGGLSNQPQHF

j_gene: TRBJ1-5
d_gene: TRBD1
abundance: NA
len: 13
v_gene: TRBV12-5
CDR3nt: TGTGCTAGCGGGACAGGGGATTCCCAGCCCCAGCATTTT
CDR3aa: CASGTGDSQPQHF

j_gene: TRBJ2-2
d_gene: TRBD1
abundance: NA
len: 17
v_gene: TRBV5-1
CDR3nt: TGCGCCAGCAGCTTGGGGGTCGGGGACAGTCACACCGGGGAGCTGTTTTTT
CDR3aa: CASSLGVGDSHTGELFF

j_gene: TRBJ1-1
d_gene: NA
abundance: NA
len: 17
v_gene: TRBV7-2
CDR3nt: TGTGCCAGCAGCCCCCTCGGGGGGTCGAGATTGAACACTGAAGCTTTCTTT
CDR3aa: CASSPLGGSRLNTEAFF

j_gene: TRBJ2-7
d_gene: NA
abundance: NA
len: 14
v_gene: TRBV7-2
CDR3nt: TGTGCCAGCAGCTTAGCACAAGTGAGGTACGAGCAGTACTTC
CDR3aa: CASSLAQVRYEQYF

j_gene: TRBJ2-7
d_gene: NA
abundance: NA
len: 15
v_gene: TRBV4-1
CDR3nt: TGCGCCAGCAGCCAACCCGGGATCCCCTACGGGGGGCAGTACTTC
CDR3aa: CASSQPGIPYGGQYF

j_gene: TRBJ1-2
d_gene: NA
abundance: once
len: 13
v_gene: TRBV7-9
CDR3nt: TGTGCCAGCAGCTTTGGGGGCCACTATGGCTACACCTTC
CDR3aa: CASSFGGHYGYTF

j_gene: TRBJ1-4
d_gene: NA
abundance: NA
len: 15
v_gene: TRBV25-1
CDR3nt: TGTGCCAGCAGCCCAGGAGGGGCAACTAATGAAAAACTGTTTTTT
CDR3aa: CASSPGGATNEKLFF

j_gene: TRBJ1-2
d_gene: TRBD1
abundance: NA
len: 14
v_gene: TRBV18
CDR3nt: TGTGCCAGCTCACGAAATACAGGGGAGGATGGCTACACCTTC
CDR3aa: CASSRNTGEDGYTF

j_gene: TRBJ1-1
d_gene: NA
abundance: NA
len: 14
v_gene: TRBV4-3
CDR3nt: TGCGCCAGCAGCCGCGGGGATTTAAACACTGAAGCTTTCTTT
CDR3aa: CASSRGDLNTEAFF

j_gene: TRBJ1-1
d_gene: TRBD1
abundance: NA
len: 15
v_gene: TRBV5-5
CDR3nt: TGTGCCAGCAGCTCCAGACAGGGGATACTCACTGAAGCTTTCTTT
CDR3aa: CASSSRQGILTEAFF

j_gene: TRBJ2-7
d_gene: TRBD1
abundance: NA
len: 12
v_gene: TRBV30
CDR3nt: TGTGCCTTGGACAGGAGAATCTACGAGCAGTACTTC
CDR3aa: CALDRRIYEQYF

j_gene: TRBJ1-3
d_gene: TRBD1
abundance: NA
len: 13
v_gene: TRBV5-4
CDR3nt: TGTGCCAGCAGCTCAGACAGGGCCAAGGCCATATATTTT
CDR3aa: CASSSDRAKAIYF

j_gene: TRBJ1-2
d_gene: NA
abundance: NA
len: 14
v_gene: TRBV7-9
CDR3nt: TGTGCCAGCAGCTATGGGGGGACTAACTATGGCTACACCTTC
CDR3aa: CASSYGGTNYGYTF

j_gene: TRBJ2-4
d_gene: TRBD2
abundance: NA
len: 17
v_gene: TRBV19
CDR3nt: TGTGCCAGTAGTATCGTTGGACTAGCGGGGGGGCGGGACATTCAGTACTTC
CDR3aa: CASSIVGLAGGRDIQYF

j_gene: TRBJ2-2
d_gene: NA
abundance: NA
len: 16
v_gene: TRBV7-8
CDR3nt: TGTGCCAGCAGCTTAGGGCAGGGGTTAAACACCGGGGAGCTGTTTTTT
CDR3aa: CASSLGQGLNTGELFF

j_gene: TRBJ2-1
d_gene: TRBD2
abundance: NA
len: 15
v_gene: TRBV9
CDR3nt: TGTGCCAGCAGCGAACTAGCGGGAGTTGGAGATGAGCAGTTCTTC
CDR3aa: CASSELAGVGDEQFF

j_gene: TRBJ2-7
d_gene: NA
abundance: NA
len: 14
v_gene: TRBV5-1
CDR3nt: TGCGCCAGCAGCTTGTTAACGGGTACGGACGAGCAGTACTTC
CDR3aa: CASSLLTGTDEQYF

j_gene: TRBJ1-1
d_gene: NA
abundance: NA
len: 12
v_gene: TRBV6-6
CDR3nt: TGTGCCAGCAGTTACTCGGCAGTTCAGGCTTTCTTT
CDR3aa: CASSYSAVQAFF

j_gene: TRBJ2-3
d_gene: NA
abundance: NA
len: 13
v_gene: TRBV5-1
CDR3nt: TGCGCCAGCACCTTCGGGGGGCCCGATACGCAGTATTTT
CDR3aa: CASTFGGPDTQYF

j_gene: TRBJ1-1
d_gene: TRBD1
abundance: NA
len: 17
v_gene: TRBV7-2
CDR3nt: TGTGCCAGCAGCTCCAGCGGGGACAGGGTTATGAACACTGAAGCTTTCTTT
CDR3aa: CASSSSGDRVMNTEAFF

j_gene: TRBJ1-3
d_gene: NA
abundance: NA
len: 17
v_gene: TRBV19
CDR3nt: TGTGCCAGTAGTGCTCGACAGCCCATAAGCTCTGGAAACACCATATATTTT
CDR3aa: CASSARQPISSGNTIYF

j_gene: TRBJ2-5
d_gene: NA
abundance: NA
len: 15
v_gene: TRBV18
CDR3nt: TGTGCCAGCTCACCACGCTTGGGGACACAAGAGACCCAGTACTTC
CDR3aa: CASSPRLGTQETQYF

j_gene: TRBJ2-5
d_gene: TRBD2
abundance: NA
len: 16
v_gene: TRBV6-6
CDR3nt: TGTGCCAGCAGTCAAGGACTAGCGGGCGGCCAAGAGACCCAGTACTTC
CDR3aa: CASSQGLAGGQETQYF

j_gene: TRBJ2-7
d_gene: NA
abundance: NA
len: 14
v_gene: TRBV5-1
CDR3nt: TGCGCCAGCAGTTGGGGTCAGGGCCCCTACGAGCAGTACTTC
CDR3aa: CASSWGQGPYEQYF

j_gene: TRBJ2-7
d_gene: NA
abundance: NA
len: 16
v_gene: TRBV5-1
CDR3nt: TGCGCCAGCAGCTTGGGTGGGGGCGGACGTCCCGGCGAGCAGTACTTC
CDR3aa: CASSLGGGGRPGEQYF

j_gene: TRBJ2-2
d_gene: NA
abundance: NA
len: 13
v_gene: TRBV6-1
CDR3nt: TGTGCCAGCAGCCCGGCGAACACCGGGGAGCTGTTTTTT
CDR3aa: CASSPANTGELFF

j_gene: TRBJ1-2
d_gene: TRBD1
abundance: NA
len: 11
v_gene: TRBV5-1
CDR3nt: TGCGCCAGCAGCGCGACAGGGAGGCGGACCTTC
CDR3aa: CASSATGRRTF

j_gene: TRBJ2-3
d_gene: NA
abundance: NA
len: 15
v_gene: TRBV6-5
CDR3nt: TGTGCCAGCAGCCCCACGGACAGTGTTACAGATACGCAGTATTTT
CDR3aa: CASSPTDSVTDTQYF

j_gene: TRBJ2-7
d_gene: NA
abundance: NA
len: 14
v_gene: TRBV7-2
CDR3nt: TGTGCCAGCAGCTTAGCCAGGGAATCCTACGAGCAGTACTTC
CDR3aa: CASSLARESYEQYF

j_gene: TRBJ2-3
d_gene: TRBD2
abundance: NA
len: 14
v_gene: TRBV6-6
CDR3nt: TGTGCCGGGACTAGCGGGGGGGTCACAGATACGCAGTATTTT
CDR3aa: CAGTSGGVTDTQYF